The T cell receptor beta chain under discussion was sequenced for a study of regulatory T cells in long-lasting Graves disease. The time point was: persistent/refractory GD, antithyroid drugs over 5 years with positive TRAb. Scientists built the TCR library using RNA that was extracted from PBMCs. Graves' disease diagnosis used American Thyroid Association guidelines. Arm-PCR of CDR3 regions and iRepertoire HTBI primers were used to build TCR beta libraries. TCRdb reprocessed the multiplex PCR reads with MiXCR, giving one entry per CDR3 protein. The profile covers about 430,000 distinct CDR3 sequences, with around a fifth appearing a single time and approximately 14% taken by the ten largest. This clonotype was recorded a few times. This CDR3 region has 14 residues. V was shortened by 6 bases and J by 5 bases, with 19 bases between the two germline ends. Germline V CDR1 and CDR2: DFQATT, SNEGSKA (reference sequence).

The receptor was isolated from a female donor with Graves disease. Sequenced material: peripheral blood mononuclear cells (PBMCs), taken when the disease was refractory, from a patient treated with antithyroid drugs. The chain links TRBV20-1 to TRBJ2-5, with D unresolved. The CDR3 sequence: CSAQKSAQQETQYF. CDR3 nucleotides: TGCAGTGCACAAAAGTCTGCACAGCAGGAGACCCAGTACTTC.